Listed here is a single T cell receptor (beta chain). Naive CD8 cells were CD45RO-negative, positively selected for CCR7, excluding terminally differentiated effector memory CD45RA+ cells. These data belong to a study of shared clonotypes between healthy human individuals. There are 18 residues in the CDR3. Germline CDR1 reads SGHRS; CDR2 reads YFSETQ. With 4 bases clipped from V and 7 bases from J, the junction kept 16 bases outside the gene matches. The assay ran at deep level. Sequenced by immunoSEQ multiplex PCR; TCRdb stores in-frame clones only, minus some. Seen here are more than 2 million clones, over 85% observed once, and the top ten hold 1.5% to 2%.

Sequencing was carried out using naive CD8+ T cells from PBMCs. The genes are TRBV5-1 and TRBJ2-2, with 10 nucleotides matching TRBD2. The TCR sequence derives from a man between 18 and 29 years old in good health. Some clones in this sample may be carry-over from other donors' samples. The CDR3 protein is CASSPAGTSADRGGELFF. The CDR3 DNA follows: TGCGCCAGCAGCCCTGCCGGGACTAGCGCCGATCGGGGCGGGGAGCTGTTTTTT.